The following is a TCR beta chain sequence with its context. The sample is drawn from a study of blood T cell repertoires in COVID-19. Profiled with immunoSEQ multiplex PCR; TCRdb holds only in-frame clones, not every one. The sample has fewer than 40,000 clones; about 82% are singletons. In germline, CDR1 is DFQATT, CDR2 SNEGSKA (reference sequence). The CDR3 runs to 14 residues. V was clipped by 3 bases and J by 4 bases; unmatched bases: 4. This clonotype originated in a man older than 75 with active or convalescent COVID-19. J is TRBJ2-1 and V is TRBV20-1, with 9 bases matching TRBD2. The material sequenced was peripheral blood. The CDR3 bases are TGCAGTGCTAGTGGACTAGCGCTGTACAATGAGCAGTTCTTC. Translated, it gives CSASGLALYNEQFF.